This T cell receptor (beta chain) comes out of a study of regulatory T cells in long-lasting Graves disease. The authors built TCR beta libraries using iRepertoire HTBI primers and Arm-PCR of CDR3 regions. TCRdb recomputed calls from the multiplex PCR reads with MiXCR, one row per CDR3 protein. The table includes about 620,000 distinct CDR3 sequences, roughly 15% detected once. The sample holds many counts of this clonotype. V was pared by 3 bases and J by 6 bases, with 19 bases between. The CDR3 spans 16 residues. The germline gives CDR1 SGHVS, CDR2 FNYEAQ. The sample's time point: newly diagnosed GD, antithyroid drugs for less than 3 months. The TCR library was prepared using RNA isolated from PBMCs. The data also belong to a second study, concerning T cells in Graves' hyperthyroidism and ophthalmopathy. From that study: Diagnoses rested on clinical symptoms, serum thyroxine and TRAb, thyroid ultrasound and orbital computed tomography.

The sample consisted of peripheral blood mononuclear cells (PBMCs), taken at new diagnosis, from a patient treated with antithyroid drugs. This clonotype was sampled from a woman aged 25 to 39 with Graves disease. The V gene is TRBV7-6, the J gene TRBJ2-3; the D gene is possibly TRBD1 (5 bases). The CDR3 sequence is CASSFQTDAYSDTQYF. The DNA for the CDR3 is TGTGCCAGCAGCTTCCAGACAGACGCCTATTCCGATACGCAGTATTTT.